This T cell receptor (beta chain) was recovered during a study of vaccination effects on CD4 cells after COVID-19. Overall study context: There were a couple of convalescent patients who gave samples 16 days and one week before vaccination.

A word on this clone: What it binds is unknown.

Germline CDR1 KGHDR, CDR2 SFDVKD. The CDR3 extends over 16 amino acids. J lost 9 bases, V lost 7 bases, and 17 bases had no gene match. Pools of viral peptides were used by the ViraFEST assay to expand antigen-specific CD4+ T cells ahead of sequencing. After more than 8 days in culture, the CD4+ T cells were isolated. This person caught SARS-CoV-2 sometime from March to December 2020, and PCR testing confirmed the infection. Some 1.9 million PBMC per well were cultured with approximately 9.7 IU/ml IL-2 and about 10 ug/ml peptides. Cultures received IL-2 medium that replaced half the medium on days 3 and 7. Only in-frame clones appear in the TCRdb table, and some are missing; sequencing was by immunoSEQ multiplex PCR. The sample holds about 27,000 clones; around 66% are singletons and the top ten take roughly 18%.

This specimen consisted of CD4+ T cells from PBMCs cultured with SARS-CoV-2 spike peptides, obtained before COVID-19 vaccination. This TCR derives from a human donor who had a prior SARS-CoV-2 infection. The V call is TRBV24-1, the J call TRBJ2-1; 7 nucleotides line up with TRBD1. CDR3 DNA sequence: TGTGCCACCAGCCGACAGGGACAGATTATTGGAGGTGAGCAGTTCTTC. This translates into CATSRQGQIIGGEQFF.